The 27 T cell receptor beta chains below come from one sample, sequenced in a study of blood T cell repertoires in COVID-19. The repertoire was sequenced with immunoSEQ multiplex PCR; TCRdb's copy has only in-frame clones and lacks some. The sample holds around 260,000 clones, over 75% seen once. Sequenced: peripheral blood. The receptors shown here come from a human donor in a cohort sampled during active COVID-19.

This clone has a single count. The gene calls are TRBV10-3 and TRBJ1-2; perhaps TRBD1 as D (5 bases). Germline V gives CDR1 ENHRY, CDR2 SYGVKD. The CDR3 length is 12 residues. Trimming shortened V by 8 bases and J by 3 bases, and 10 bases separated the two germline ends. The CDR3 here is CAILGTDYGYTF. CDR3 bases: TGTGCCATCTTAGGGACTGACTATGGCTACACCTTC.

The chain carries TRBV19 and TRBJ1-2; TRBD1 might be the D (6 bases). The germline V gene has CDR1 LNHDA and CDR2 SQIVND (reference sequence). V lost 7 bases and J lost 0, with 12 bases in between. This CDR3 is 14 amino acids long. CDR3 region: CASNLRGANYGYTF. The CDR3 bases are TGTGCCAGTAACCTCAGGGGAGCTAACTATGGCTACACCTTC.

V and J are TRBV3-1 (or the pseudogene TRBV3-2) and TRBJ1-1; TRBD1 is a possible D gene (5 bases). The CDR3 covers 11 residues. V dropped 10 bases and J dropped 8 bases, with 14 bases sitting between them. Germline assignment: CDR1 LGHDT and CDR2 YNNKEL (reference sequence). CDR3 sequence (DNA): TGTGCCATACGGACACTAATCGAAGCTTTCTTT. Amino acid sequence: CAIRTLIEAFF.

J is TRBJ1-2 and V is TRBV30; D gene uncertain. The CDR3 consists of 14 residues. Trimming pared 2 bases from V and 2 bases from J, leaving 12 bases between. Germline V gives CDR1 GTSNPN, CDR2 SVGIG (reference sequence). This chain's CDR3 is CAWSSDNDNYGYTF. The CDR3 DNA reads as TGTGCCTGGAGTTCAGACAATGACAACTATGGCTACACCTTC.

For the CDR3, the DNA is TGTGCCAGCAGTAGCAGGGGTGGCTACACCTTC. Translation gives CASSSRGGYTF. This rearrangement joins TRBV2 to TRBJ1-2; a weak D match, TRBD1 (6 bases). V was trimmed by 5 bases and J by 7 bases, leaving 8 bases between them. CDR3 length: 11 amino acids. Germline CDR1 is SNHLY and CDR2 is FYNNEI.

V is TRBV12-3 or TRBV12-4 and J is TRBJ1-1; D not resolved. This CDR3 is 13 amino acids long. The V end lost 2 bases, the J end lost 6 bases, and 10 bases lay between the germline ends. The CDR3 sequence is CASSLIGRAEAFF. The DNA for the CDR3 is TGTGCCAGCAGTTTAATCGGGAGGGCTGAAGCTTTCTTT.

CDR3 residues: CASSPRGVSTDTQYF. CDR3 DNA: TGTGCCAGCAGCCCACGGGGGGTTAGCACAGATACGCAGTATTTT. J is TRBJ2-3 and V is TRBV7-8; the match to TRBD2 covers 7 bases. CDR3 length equals 15 residues. V trimming: 5 bases; J trimming: 0 bases; junction bases outside the gene matches: 5. Germline CDR1 reads SGHVS; CDR2 reads FQNEAQ.

This sequence joins TRBV9 and TRBJ2-7; possible D gene TRBD2, 5 bases. Germline V lookup: CDR1 SGDLS, CDR2 YYNGEE. Trimming pared 6 bases from V and 0 bases from J, leaving 16 bases between. CDR3 length equals 15 residues. This CDR3 is CASKLEERHSYEQYF. DNA for the CDR3: TGTGCCAGCAAATTGGAGGAACGGCACTCCTACGAGCAGTACTTC.

The chain has TRBV19 and TRBJ2-7; TRBD2 might be the D (6 bases). Germline CDR1 reads LNHDA; CDR2 reads SQIVND (reference sequence). Trimming stripped 5 bases from V and 0 bases from J, with 17 bases between. This CDR3 has 16 residues. The CDR3 here is CASSRDWNPLSYEQYF. The CDR3 bases are TGTGCCAGTAGTCGGGACTGGAACCCACTCTCCTACGAGCAGTACTTC.

The chain links TRBV9 to TRBJ2-3, with 7 bases matching TRBD2. CDR3 length: 17 amino acids. The ends lost 1 base at V and 3 bases at J; junction bases unmatched: 11. In germline, CDR1 is SGDLS, CDR2 YYNGEE. CDR3 DNA sequence: TGTGCCAGCAGCGTAAAGGGACTACCTGAGGGGACAGATACGCAGTATTTT. It translates to CASSVKGLPEGTDTQYF.

The V and J genes are TRBV10-1 and TRBJ2-7; D possibly corresponds to TRBD1 (6 bases). The V gene's germline CDR1 is WNHNN and CDR2 SYGVQD (reference sequence). V lost 0 bases, J lost 7 bases, and 13 bases lay in between. CDR3 length: 14 residues. Written as DNA, the CDR3 is TGCGCCAGCAGTGAGTCGGGGGACACCTGGGAGCAGTACTTC. Protein: CASSESGDTWEQYF.

The chain couples TRBV9 to TRBJ1-2; 9 bases map to TRBD1. There are 13 residues in the CDR3. Germline-derived CDR1 and CDR2 are SGDLS and YYNGEE. J lost 8 bases, V lost 3 bases, and 5 bases had no gene match. Here the CDR3 DNA reads TGTGCCAGCAGCGAGGGGGACAGGGTCGGCTACACCTTC. As protein: CASSEGDRVGYTF.

The chain has TRBV7-2 and TRBJ2-7; TRBD2 aligns across 8 bases. With 2 bases clipped from V and 8 bases from J, the junction kept 11 bases outside the gene matches. This CDR3 comprises 15 residues. CDR1 and CDR2 from the germline V gene are SGHTA and FQGNSA. The CDR3 sequence is CASSLSVLSGSQQYF. In nucleotides, the CDR3 is TGTGCCAGCAGCTTATCTGTCCTGAGCGGGAGTCAGCAGTACTTC.

This chain uses TRBV7-8 with TRBJ1-5; D remains unclear. Trimming took 5 bases from V and 6 from J, leaving 8 bases between them. CDR3 length equals 12 residues. Looked up from germline, CDR1 is SGHVS and CDR2 is FQNEAQ. CDR3 sequence: CASSLGSQPQHF. DNA of the CDR3: TGTGCCAGCAGCCTTGGGAGTCAGCCCCAGCATTTT.

V gene TRBV27 combines with J gene TRBJ2-7, with TRBD1 matching 7 bases. V lost 2 bases and J lost 0; bases outside the gene matches: 7. Germline V lookup: CDR1 MNHEY, CDR2 SMNVEV (reference sequence). CDR3 length equals 16 residues. The CDR3 reads CASSLVWGQLSYEQYF. DNA for the CDR3: TGTGCCAGCAGTTTAGTCTGGGGACAGCTCTCCTACGAGCAGTACTTC.

The chain joins TRBV7-2 to TRBJ2-3; 7 bases are shared with TRBD1. The CDR3 runs to 14 residues. Germline V gives CDR1 SGHTA, CDR2 FQGNSA. The ends lost 4 bases at V and 5 bases at J; junction bases unmatched: 6. The DNA for the CDR3 is TGTGCCAGCAGCTCCCGTACAGGGGAAGATACGCAGTATTTT. Translation gives CASSSRTGEDTQYF. The full variable domain, its missing parts supplied by reference TRBV7-2 and TRBJ2-3, is GAGVSQSPSNKVTEKGKDVELRCDPISGHTALYWYRQSLGQGLEFLIYFQGNSAPDKSGLPSDRFSAERTGGSVSTLTIQRTQQEDSAVYLCASSSRTGEDTQYFGPGTRLTVL.

V is TRBV15 and J is TRBJ1-4; 7 nucleotides agree with TRBD1. V was clipped by 5 bases and J by 5 bases; unmatched bases: 11. The CDR3 is 16 amino acids. Germline loops: CDR1 LNHNV, CDR2 YYDKDF (reference sequence). The CDR3 protein is CATSSKTGYLNEKLFF. Here the CDR3 DNA reads TGTGCCACCAGCTCTAAGACAGGGTACTTAAATGAAAAACTGTTTTTT.

This chain joins TRBV6-2 or TRBV6-3 and TRBJ2-5; the match to TRBD1 covers 10 bases. Germline V CDR1 and CDR2: MNHEY, SVGEGT. The V segment lost 1 base and the J segment 4 bases; nucleotides outside the gene matches: 6. The CDR3 runs 16 residues. CDR3: CASSYWGTGEAETQYF. The CDR3 DNA reads TGTGCCAGCAGTTACTGGGGGACAGGGGAGGCAGAGACCCAGTACTTC.

This clone was seen more than once but under ten times. The gene calls are TRBV28 and TRBJ1-4; 7 nucleotides agree with TRBD1. The length of the CDR3 is 12 residues. V was pared by 11 bases and J by 6 bases, with 6 bases of the junction left unmatched. Germline V CDR1 and CDR2: MDHEN, SYDVKM. The CDR3 is CAGGTEDEKLFF. The DNA of the CDR3 is TGTGCCGGCGGGACAGAGGATGAAAAACTGTTTTTT.

In DNA, the CDR3 is TGTGCCAGCAGTTTCGGGAGAGGGCCCGAGCAGTACTTC. Residues: CASSFGRGPEQYF. This chain connects TRBV12-3 or TRBV12-4 to TRBJ2-7; maybe TRBD2 (6 bases). Trimming stripped 3 bases from V and 6 bases from J, with 12 bases between. The CDR3 has 13 residues.

The rearrangement uses TRBV30 and TRBJ2-7; 8 bases align to TRBD1. The CDR3 spans 14 residues. The germline gives CDR1 GTSNPN, CDR2 SVGIG (reference sequence). Losses at the gene ends were 6 bases for V and 3 bases for J; bases not matched to a gene: 10. CDR3 nucleotides: TGTGCCTGCCGCCCGACAGGGGCGGGCTACGAGCAGTACTTC. This translates into CACRPTGAGYEQYF.

The chain uses TRBV20-1 and TRBJ1-2; D is possibly TRBD1 (6 bases). There are 15 residues in the CDR3. Trimming removed 3 bases at V and 4 bases at J, with 18 bases between. Germline V gives CDR1 DFQATT, CDR2 SNEGSKA (reference sequence). The CDR3 reads CSASPRGVRGYGYTF. The CDR3 nucleotides are TGCAGTGCTAGTCCCAGGGGAGTTAGGGGCTATGGCTACACCTTC.

The gene calls are TRBV3-1 (or the pseudogene TRBV3-2) and TRBJ2-7, with D unclear. Germline CDR1 is LGHDT and CDR2 is YNNKEL (reference sequence). V dropped 1 base and J dropped 0 bases, with 13 bases sitting between them. The CDR3 totals 16 residues. The CDR3 bases are TGTGCCAGCAGCCAAGCGTGGGCAAAAAGCTCCTACGAGCAGTACTTC. This sequence encodes CASSQAWAKSSYEQYF.

This chain connects TRBV5-1 to TRBJ1-1, with a possible D match to TRBD1 (5 bases). V lost 0 bases, J lost 3 bases, and 15 bases lay in between. The germline CDR1 and CDR2 sequences are SGHRS and YFSETQ. There are 16 residues in the CDR3. Here the CDR3 DNA reads TGCGCCAGCAGCTTGGATGGGGCGCAATTGTACACTGAAGCTTTCTTT. It specifies CASSLDGAQLYTEAFF.

The chain combines TRBV6-5 with TRBJ1-1; weak D call: TRBD1 (6 bases). The length of the CDR3 is 15 residues. Germline V CDR1 and CDR2: MNHEY, SVGAGI. Trimming took off 4 bases at V and 3 bases at J, with 15 bases between the two ends. CDR3 nucleotide sequence: TGTGCCAGCAGTTCCCCCTCCAGGGGTCACACTGAAGCTTTCTTT. It translates to CASSSPSRGHTEAFF.

The rearrangement uses TRBV3-1 (or the pseudogene TRBV3-2) and TRBJ2-1; D is undetermined. This CDR3 region has 14 residues. Trimming removed 4 bases from V and 6 bases from J, with 13 bases in between. CDR1 LGHDT and CDR2 YNNKEL come from the germline V gene (reference sequence). The CDR3 spells CASSPQATANEQFF. DNA of the CDR3: TGTGCCAGCAGCCCCCAAGCTACAGCCAATGAGCAGTTCTTC.

CDR3 nucleotides: TGTGCCAGCAGTCCCTTAGCGGTATCTAGCACAGATACGCAGTATTTT. Its translation: CASSPLAVSSTDTQYF. The genes are TRBV28 and TRBJ2-3, with D maybe TRBD2 (6 bases). The V end lost 5 bases, the J end lost 0 bases, and 15 bases lay between the germline ends. Germline CDR1 is MDHEN and CDR2 is SYDVKM. The CDR3 sequence is 16 residues long.